This record covers a single T cell receptor beta chain. This clone was counted once. Its binding antigen is unknown. Qualities for individual bases were not recorded, and no much larger clone is one base off. The data originate from a study of shared clonotypes between healthy human individuals (dated by TCRdb to about 2020). With regard to the full study: A couple of women and a few men aged 18 to 49 years were included in the cohort. For each donor, CD4 naive and CD4 memory were each given three plates, CD8 naive was given two plates, and CD8 memory was given one plate. To estimate repertoire size and how much clonotypes are shared between individuals, the study performed deep sequencing of blood TCR repertoires from roughly five healthy adults. Different laboratories and diverse techniques were used to prepare libraries and sequence TCR repertoires, to increase sequencing depth and limit assay-specific biases. Each donor's leukapheresis produced roughly between about 0.85 and 10 billion PBMCs.

What the research found in general, with its limitations: Sharing across four donors was observed for approximately 5% of naive CD4, 3% to 3.5% of naive CD8, about 2.5% of memory CD4, and over 0.3% of memory CD8 clonotypes. Sampling was restricted to blood, and TCR repertoires in tissue are likely to differ from TCR repertoires in blood. Incomplete sequencing was indicated by rarefaction of sorted-subset datasets, despite the large sequencing depth. Estimated clonotype richness was generally larger for naive than for memory subsets. The small number of donors limited the genetic and exposure-history diversity represented. Pairwise subsampling indicated that sequencing depth was expected to affect the degree of clonotype sharing among donors. Higher generation probabilities were observed for clonotypes shared by all four sorted-subset donors than for non-shared clonotypes.

TCR CDR3 regions were amplified from genomic DNA by multiplex PCR using the deep immunoSEQ assay. Genomic DNA extracted from each cell subset was distributed evenly over all wells of several immunoSEQ 96-well plates, and each plate served as one replicate. Each replicate PCR for sorted subsets received roughly 0.2 ug genomic DNA, equal to about 29,000 T cell genomes. The purified libraries were quantified using a Qubit 3.0 fluorometer, sized with a Bioanalyzer 2100, and then quantified again using the KAPA Library Quantification kit. Each immunoSEQ 96-well plate was sequenced on its own single-read 150-cycle Illumina NextSeq 550 flow cell. The paper's data handling went like this. The immunoSEQ output contained only junctional sequences without quality scores, so filtering could not match that applied to full-length reads. To assign V/J genes and CDR3, sequences were annotated using PyIR, a Python wrapper for IgBLAST v1.9, with IMGT germline references. Reads were filtered out if the reads had weak V/J assignments (E-value above 1e-6), no CDR3, stop codons, out-of-frame junctions, or ambiguous translated residues. V3J clonotypes were defined by identical inferred V gene, J gene, and CDR3 amino acid sequence. Percentage overlap between repertoires was computed as shared unique clonotypes divided by the size of the smaller repertoire. Richness of each repertoire was evaluated using RTK rarefaction, the Chao1 estimator, and Recon v2.1 estimates of unobserved clonotypes. For all TCRbeta clonotypes obtained by the gDNA method from four donors, generation probabilities were computed with OLGA. TCRdb retrieved this table from immuneACCESS and kept in-frame rearrangements only. Not all clones are present; in checked studies, unresolved V genes account for under half, and no reason is known for the remainder. The V and J calls and clone size are taken from that table; D and trimming were inferred from the DNA. Across this sample there are about 1,800,000 clones, with just under 95% seen only once. Jointly, the top ten make up less than 1.5% of the sample.

CD8 naive samples were obtained by positive selection for CCR7 among CD45RO-negative cells, yielding a CD45RA+CCR7+ population from which TemRA cells were excluded. Donors were healthy HIV-negative adults with no recently reported acute infections or vaccinations. All donors were Caucasian adults living in Nashville, Tennessee, USA. Blood was collected by leukapheresis, and PBMCs were isolated by Ficoll-Histopaque density gradient centrifugation and then cryopreserved in liquid nitrogen vapor phase. Analytical flow cytometry was used to check the purity and quantity of each magnetically sorted T cell population. Genomic DNA was isolated from every sorted fraction and measured by UV absorbance on a Nanodrop 2000c. V loses 1 base of germline sequence and J loses 2 bases, and the interval between the two ends is 11 bases. Looking up the germline V gene yields CDR1 SGHVS and CDR2 FNYEAQ. From the cysteine up to the phenylalanine, the CDR3 has a length of 15 residues. The sequence is cut down to CDR3 DNA, 45 bases in frame from base 1.

This receptor was taken from a young man in good health. Recombination linked TRBV7-6 to TRBJ2-5, and the D gene may be TRBD2, 6 bases matching. The sequencing sample was made of naive CD8+ T cells sorted from blood. The cell subset or site label here, explained by the study, means: CD45RA+CCR7+. The CDR3 region: CASSLEAGPQETQYF. The nucleotide sequence is given as TGTGCCAGCAGCTTAGAGGCGGGGCCACAAGAGACCCAGTACTTC.